One sample yielded the 23 T cell receptor beta chains listed below, sequenced in a study of fetal regulatory T cell absence and autoimmunity. Generated by immunoSEQ multiplex PCR, the TCRdb table keeps only in-frame clones and is missing some. The sample yields about 95,000 clones, about 78% seen once. The sequenced material came from pancreas tissue. These receptors came from a male donor with IPEX syndrome.

The rearrangement links TRBV6-5 to TRBJ1-1; 8 positions match TRBD1. CDR1 and CDR2 from the germline V gene are MNHEY and SVGAGI. The CDR3 is 13 residues long. With 7 bases clipped from V and 5 bases from J, the junction kept 6 bases outside the gene matches. The CDR3 nucleotides read TGTGCCAGCACCTATAACAGGGGGACTGAAGCTTTCTTT. Translation: CASTYNRGTEAFF.

This chain links TRBV19 with TRBJ2-2; TRBD2 matches 9 bases. The ends lost 0 bases at V and 4 bases at J; junction bases unmatched: 15. There are 20 residues in the CDR3. CDR1 and CDR2 from the germline V gene are LNHDA and SQIVND (reference sequence). CDR3 sequence reads: CASSIDPGLAYLRGTGELFF. As DNA, the CDR3 is TGTGCCAGTAGTATAGATCCTGGACTAGCGTATCTACGGGGCACCGGGGAGCTGTTTTTT. The variable domain in full, completed from reference TRBV19 and TRBJ2-2, reads DGGITQSPKYLFRKEGQNVTLSCEQNLNHDAMYWYRQDPGQGLRLIYYSQIVNDFQKGDIAEGYSVSREKKESFPLTVTSAQKNPTAFYLCASSIDPGLAYLRGTGELFFGEGSRLTVL.

CDR3 region: CASSLQGKETQYF. The CDR3, as DNA: TGTGCCAGCTCCCTACAGGGAAAAGAGACCCAGTACTTC. The rearrangement links TRBV18 to TRBJ2-5; tentative D call: TRBD1 (6 bases). The V end was cut by 6 bases, the J end by 3 bases, with 11 bases between. CDR3 size: 13 residues. Germline lookup yields CDR1 KGHSH and CDR2 LQKENI.

The V call is TRBV6-5, the J call TRBJ1-1; possibly TRBD1 for D (6 bases). The CDR3 runs to 16 residues. V was cut by 1 base and J by 3 bases, with 15 bases left in between. Germline assignment: CDR1 MNHEY and CDR2 SVGAGI. CDR3 region: CASSYFGGRWHTEAFF. CDR3 DNA: TGTGCCAGCAGTTACTTCGGGGGGCGGTGGCACACTGAAGCTTTCTTT.

This clone was recorded once. V usage is TRBV7-9 and J usage is TRBJ1-2; 9 positions match TRBD1. The V segment lost 6 bases and the J segment 4 bases; nucleotides outside the gene matches: 6. The CDR3 loop spans 14 amino acids. Germline-derived CDR1 and CDR2 are SEHNR and FQNEAQ (reference sequence). Here the CDR3 reads CASSSGQGFYGYTF. The CDR3 nucleotides read TGTGCCAGCAGTTCGGGACAGGGTTTCTATGGCTACACCTTC.

The chain combines TRBV4-1 with TRBJ2-2; TRBD2 matches 10 bases. Germline V CDR1 and CDR2: MGHRA, YSYEKL. Trimming took 3 bases from V and 3 from J; bases not matched to a gene: 16. This CDR3 has 20 amino acids. The DNA for the CDR3 is TGCGCCAGCAGCCATCCCCCGCGTGCGGGACTAGCGCCGCACACCGGGGAGCTGTTTTTT. Protein sequence: CASSHPPRAGLAPHTGELFF.

Points on this clone: A much larger clone lies a single base off, so this may be a read error. The rearrangement links TRBV5-1 to TRBJ1-2; TRBD1 aligns across 7 bases. This CDR3 spans 12 amino acids. The germline V gene has CDR1 SGHRS and CDR2 YFSETQ. V lost 3 bases and J lost 4; bases outside the gene matches: 0. CDR3 bases: TGCGCCAGCAGCTCAGGGGGCTATGGCTACACCTTC. This translates into CASSSGGYGYTF.

This clone came up a few times. V and J are TRBV4-1 and TRBJ1-5; 7 positions match TRBD1. CDR3 size: 14 residues. V was pared by 4 bases and J by 3 bases, with 3 bases of the junction left unmatched. The germline V gene has CDR1 MGHRA and CDR2 YSYEKL. This chain's CDR3 is CASSRGQANQPQHF. CDR3 bases: TGCGCCAGCAGCCGTGGACAGGCCAATCAGCCCCAGCATTTT.

The chain couples TRBV6-5 to TRBJ1-2; D not certain. Trimming removed 2 bases from V and 1 base from J, with 11 bases in between. Germline V lookup: CDR1 MNHEY, CDR2 SVGAGI. CDR3 length equals 15 residues. Here the CDR3 DNA reads TGTGCCAGCAGTTACATAGGACGGATTAACTATGGCTACACCTTC. This translates into CASSYIGRINYGYTF.

The J gene is TRBJ1-1, the V gene TRBV6-5; D remains unclear. Trimming took off 4 bases at V and 1 base at J, with 10 bases between the two ends. The CDR3 has 14 amino acids. CDR1 and CDR2 from the germline V gene are MNHEY and SVGAGI. CDR3 bases: TGTGCCAGCAGTTCCTGCACAGCGAACACTGAAGCTTTCTTT. It is translated as CASSSCTANTEAFF.

The V call is TRBV27, the J call TRBJ2-7; TRBD1 is a possible D gene (6 bases). The length of the CDR3 is 14 residues. The V end was cut by 7 bases, the J end by 4 bases, with 17 bases between. Germline CDR1 is MNHEY and CDR2 is SMNVEV (reference sequence). CDR3 in DNA: TGTGCCAGCAAGATACAGGGTAGGGGGTACGAGCAGTACTTC. This codes for CASKIQGRGYEQYF.

The J gene is TRBJ2-3, the V gene TRBV7-2, with TRBD2 matching over 13 bases. V was clipped by 2 bases and J by 2 bases; unmatched bases: 1. CDR1 is SGHTA and CDR2 is FQGNSA in the germline V gene. The CDR3 has 16 amino acids. This CDR3 is CASSLTSGGVTDTQYF. The CDR3 DNA sequence: TGTGCCAGCAGCTTAACTAGCGGGGGGGTCACAGATACGCAGTATTTT.

The CDR3 loop reads CASSYSWPSSGTEAFF. The CDR3 coding sequence is TGTGCCAGCAGTTACTCGTGGCCATCTAGCGGGACTGAAGCTTTCTTT. This sequence joins TRBV6-5 and TRBJ1-1; D gene unclear. The CDR3 spans 16 residues. Germline CDR1 MNHEY, CDR2 SVGAGI. Trimming stripped 0 bases from V and 5 bases from J, with 16 bases between.

The rearrangement joins TRBV12-5 to TRBJ2-1; D gene uncertain. This CDR3 contains 12 residues. The V end lost 1 base, the J end lost 4 bases, and 2 bases lay between the germline ends. Looked up from germline, CDR1 is LGHNT and CDR2 is FRNRAP. The CDR3 nucleotides are TGTGCTAGTGGTTTGGGGTACAATGAGCAGTTCTTC. Its translation is CASGLGYNEQFF.

The chain carries TRBV19 and TRBJ1-5; 7 bases are shared with TRBD1. Germline V lookup: CDR1 LNHDA, CDR2 SQIVND (reference sequence). The CDR3 covers 16 residues. Trimming at V came to 4 bases and at J to 0 bases, leaving 6 bases not matched to a gene. CDR3 sequence: CASSSPGQFSNQPQHF. The DNA of the CDR3 is TGTGCCAGTAGTAGCCCGGGACAGTTTAGCAATCAGCCCCAGCATTTT.

The chain recombines TRBV5-5 with TRBJ2-2, with a weak D call TRBD2 (6 bases). Germline CDR1 is SGHKS and CDR2 is YYEKEE (reference sequence). Deletions cut 1 base from V and 3 bases from J, with 10 bases between. The CDR3 runs to 15 residues. The CDR3 loop is CASSLTGVDTGELFF. DNA of the CDR3: TGTGCCAGCAGCTTGACGGGGGTGGACACCGGGGAGCTGTTTTTT. Full variable domain (outside the CDR3, taken from reference TRBV5-5 and TRBJ2-2): DAGVTQSPTHLIKTRGQQVTLRCSPISGHKSVSWYQQVLGQGPQFIFQYYEKEERGRGNFPDRFSARQFPNYSSELNVNALLLGDSALYLCASSLTGVDTGELFFGEGSRLTVL.

The rearrangement joins TRBV5-5 to TRBJ1-3, with 10 positions matching TRBD1. The CDR3 extends over 16 amino acids. Germline V lookup: CDR1 SGHKS, CDR2 YYEKEE (reference sequence). The ends lost 4 bases at V and 0 bases at J; junction bases unmatched: 4. The CDR3 loop reads CASSGTGDYSGNTIYF. Written as DNA, the CDR3 is TGTGCCAGCAGCGGGACAGGGGACTACTCTGGAAACACCATATATTTT.

The V call is TRBV1, the J call TRBJ2-7; the DNA was not compared with TRBD2, the D call given in the table. TRBV1 is termed a pseudogene. The CDR3 covers 15 residues. The CDR3 here is CTSSQDSSSTYEQYF. In DNA form, the CDR3 reads TGCACCAGCAGCCAAGATAGCTCTAGCACCTACGAGCAGTACTTC.

J is TRBJ2-3 and V is TRBV18; unclear D gene. CDR1 and CDR2 (germline): KGHSH, LQKENI. This CDR3 is built from 14 residues. V was cut by 3 bases and J by 2 bases, with 9 bases left in between. The CDR3: CASSPSSDTDTQYF. The DNA of the CDR3 is TGTGCCAGCTCACCTTCCTCGGACACAGATACGCAGTATTTT. Full variable domain (rest looked up from reference TRBV18 and TRBJ2-3): NAGVMQNPRHLVRRRGQEARLRCSPMKGHSHVYWYRQLPEEGLKFMVYLQKENIIDESGMPKERFSAEFPKEGPSILRIQQVVRGDSAAYFCASSPSSDTDTQYFGPGTRLTVL.

The chain carries TRBV30 and TRBJ1-6; D may be TRBD1 (5 bases). The germline V gene encodes CDR1 GTSNPN and CDR2 SVGIG (reference sequence). V was pared by 1 base and J by 4 bases, with 5 bases between. CDR3 length: 13 amino acids. The CDR3 sequence is CAWSGQYNSPLHF. The DNA for the CDR3 is TGTGCCTGGAGTGGACAGTATAATTCACCCCTCCACTTT.

The CDR3 loop reads CASSSWPGELFF. The CDR3 DNA reads TGTGCCAGCAGCTCCTGGCCCGGGGAGCTGTTTTTT. The rearrangement links TRBV5-6 to TRBJ2-2; D is unclear. Germline lookup yields CDR1 SGHDT and CDR2 YYEEEE. The CDR3 sequence is 12 residues long. Between the trimmed V and J ends, which lost 3 bases and 6 bases, there was a span of 6 bases. Based on the CDR3 plus reference TRBV5-6 and TRBJ2-2, the full variable domain is DAGVTQSPTHLIKTRGQQVTLRCSPKSGHDTVSWYQQALGQGPQFIFQYYEEEERQRGNFPDRFSGHQFPNYSSELNVNALLLGDSALYLCASSSWPGELFFGEGSRLTVL.

The J gene is TRBJ2-1, the V gene TRBV7-6; TRBD2 matches 10 bases. The CDR3 is made up of 18 amino acids. Trimming cost V 4 bases and J 4 bases; bases outside gene matches: 13. Germline V CDR1 and CDR2: SGHVS, FNYEAQ. The CDR3 protein is CASSSYSGREILYNEQFF. The DNA of the CDR3 is TGTGCCAGCAGCTCCTACAGCGGGAGGGAAATCTTATACAATGAGCAGTTCTTC.

This clone is deemed medium-sized. This chain links TRBV5-1 with TRBJ2-1; 8 bases line up with TRBD2. Losses at the gene ends were 8 bases for V and 4 bases for J; bases not matched to a gene: 11. CDR3 length: 15 residues. Germline loops: CDR1 SGHRS, CDR2 YFSETQ. DNA of the CDR3: TGCGCCAGTGGCGGTCTGCGGGGGGCTTACAATGAGCAGTTCTTC. Translating it yields CASGGLRGAYNEQFF.